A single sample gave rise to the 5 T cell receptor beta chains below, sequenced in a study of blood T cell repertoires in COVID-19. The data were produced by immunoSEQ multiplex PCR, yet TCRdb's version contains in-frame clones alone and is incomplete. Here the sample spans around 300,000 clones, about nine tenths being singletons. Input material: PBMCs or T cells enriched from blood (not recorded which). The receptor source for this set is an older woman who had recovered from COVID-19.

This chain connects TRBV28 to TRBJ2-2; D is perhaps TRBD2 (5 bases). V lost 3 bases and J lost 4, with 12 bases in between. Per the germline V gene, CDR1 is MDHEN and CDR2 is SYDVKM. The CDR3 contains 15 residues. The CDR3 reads CASSFQRASTGELFF. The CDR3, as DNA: TGTGCCAGCAGTTTTCAGAGGGCGAGCACCGGGGAGCTGTTTTTT.

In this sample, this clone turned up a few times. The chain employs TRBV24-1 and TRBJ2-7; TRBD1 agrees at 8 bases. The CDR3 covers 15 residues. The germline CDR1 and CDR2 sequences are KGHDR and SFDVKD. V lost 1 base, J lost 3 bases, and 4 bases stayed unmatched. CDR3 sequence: CATSDFIQGVYEQYF. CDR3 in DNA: TGTGCCACCAGTGATTTTATACAGGGGGTCTACGAGCAGTACTTC.

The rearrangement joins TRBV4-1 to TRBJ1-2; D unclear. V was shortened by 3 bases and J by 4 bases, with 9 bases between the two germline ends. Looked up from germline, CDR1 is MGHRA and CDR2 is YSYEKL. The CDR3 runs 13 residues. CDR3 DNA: TGCGCCAGCAGCCACGAGAATCTCTATGGCTACACCTTC. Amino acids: CASSHENLYGYTF.

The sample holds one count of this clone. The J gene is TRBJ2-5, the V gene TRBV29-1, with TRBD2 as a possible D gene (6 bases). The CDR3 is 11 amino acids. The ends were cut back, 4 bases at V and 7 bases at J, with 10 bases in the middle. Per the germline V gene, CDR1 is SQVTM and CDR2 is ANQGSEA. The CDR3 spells CSVVGSATQYF. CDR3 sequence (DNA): TGCAGCGTTGTCGGGAGTGCGACCCAGTACTTC.

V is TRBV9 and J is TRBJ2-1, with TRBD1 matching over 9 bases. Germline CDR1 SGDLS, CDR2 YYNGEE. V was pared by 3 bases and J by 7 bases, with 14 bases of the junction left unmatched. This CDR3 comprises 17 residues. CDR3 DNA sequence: TGTGCCAGCAGCGCTTATCCCGGGACAGGGTACCCAAATGAGCAGTTCTTC. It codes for CASSAYPGTGYPNEQFF.